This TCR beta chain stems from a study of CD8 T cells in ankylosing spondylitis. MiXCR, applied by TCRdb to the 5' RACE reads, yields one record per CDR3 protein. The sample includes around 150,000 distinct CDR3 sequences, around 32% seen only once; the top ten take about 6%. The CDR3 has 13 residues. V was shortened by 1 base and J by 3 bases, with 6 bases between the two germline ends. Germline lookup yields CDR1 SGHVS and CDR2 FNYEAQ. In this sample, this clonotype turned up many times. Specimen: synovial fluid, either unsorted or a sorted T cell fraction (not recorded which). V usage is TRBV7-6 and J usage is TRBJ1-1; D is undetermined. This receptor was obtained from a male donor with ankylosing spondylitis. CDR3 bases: TGTGCCAGCAGCTTAGAACAGTACACTGAAGCTTTCTTT. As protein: CASSLEQYTEAFF.